The rows below give T cell receptor beta chains drawn from one sample of a study of cytomegalovirus exposure and HLA in healthy donors. Only in-frame clones appear in the TCRdb table, and some are missing; sequencing was by immunoSEQ multiplex PCR. The table shows about 180,000 clones, with almost 85% occurring only once. The sample taken for sequencing was PBMCs. The origin of the receptors is a man aged 25-45 years in good health and CMV-seronegative. Each CDR3 is given with its conserved first and last residue. A D gene is named only where the DNA matches it firmly. Rows give clone size only sometimes, using once, few, many, or a class for an expanded clone.

CDR3 length	V gene	clone size	D gene	J gene	CDR3 DNA	CDR3 protein
15	TRBV2	NA	TRBD2	TRBJ2-7	TGTGCCAGTGAACTAGCGGGGGGCGCCCGGGGCGAGCAGTACTTC	CASELAGGARGEQYF
17	TRBV11-2	NA	NA	TRBJ2-2	TGTGCCAGCACCTTTTTCCTAGCTAACGGGATCCCCGGGGAGCTGTTTTTT	CASTFFLANGIPGELFF
18	TRBV28	once	TRBD1	TRBJ2-1	TGTGCCAGCAGTCTTTCCCGCTTTGGGACAGATGGGTACAATGAGCAGTTCTTC	CASSLSRFGTDGYNEQFF
19	TRBV10-1	NA	TRBD1	TRBJ2-7	TGCGCCAGCAGTGACCTGACAGGGCCCCGGCCCCCCATTTTCTACGAGCAGTACTTC	CASSDLTGPRPPIFYEQYF
14	TRBV6-5	NA	TRBD2	TRBJ2-5	TGTGCCAGCAGTTACGGCGGGAGCGTAGAGACCCAGTACTTC	CASSYGGSVETQYF
13	TRBV21-1	NA	NA	TRBJ2-7	TGTGCCAGCAGAATCCGGGACTTCTACGAGCAGTACTTC	CASRIRDFYEQYF
13	TRBV30	NA	NA	TRBJ1-1	TGTGCCTGGAGATTTGACAGTAACACTGAAGCTTTCTTT	CAWRFDSNTEAFF
17	TRBV13	few	NA	TRBJ1-1	TGTGCCAGCAGCTTAGGCCTAGGCAGGGGCTTTGTATCTGAAGCTTTCTTT	CASSLGLGRGFVSEAFF
17	TRBV7-6	NA	TRBD2	TRBJ2-2	TGTGCCAGCAGCTTAGAGGGACTAGCGGGTAACACCGGGGAGCTGTTTTTT	CASSLEGLAGNTGELFF
13	TRBV30	NA	NA	TRBJ2-1	TGTGCCTGGAGTGTATACAGAGACAATGAGCAGTTCTTC	CAWSVYRDNEQFF
12	TRBV5-6	NA	NA	TRBJ2-3	TGTGCCAGCAGCCTCCAGTCAGATACGCAGTATTTT	CASSLQSDTQYF
15	TRBV19	NA	TRBD1	TRBJ1-6	TGTGCCAGTAGAGAGGGGGCATCCTATAATTCACCCCTCCACTTT	CASREGASYNSPLHF
16	TRBV27	NA	TRBD2	TRBJ2-1	TGTGCCAGCAGTTTGTATCCGGGGGGACCGTCCAATGAGCAGTTCTTC	CASSLYPGGPSNEQFF
14	TRBV7-7	once	NA	TRBJ2-5	TGTGCCAGCAGCGCGACTGCCACGGGGGAGACCCAGTACTTC	CASSATATGETQYF
17	TRBV6-1	NA	TRBD2	TRBJ2-3	TGTGCCAGCAGTGAATATAGGCTAGCGGGAAGCACAGATACGCAGTATTTT	CASSEYRLAGSTDTQYF
16	TRBV19	NA	TRBD1	TRBJ2-2	TGTGCCAGTAGCCCTAGGGACAGGGGGAACACCGGGGAGCTGTTTTTT	CASSPRDRGNTGELFF
14	TRBV7-9	NA	NA	TRBJ2-1	TGTGCCAGCAGTTCCGGGACACACTACAATGAGCAGTTCTTC	CASSSGTHYNEQFF
13	TRBV6-6	NA	NA	TRBJ1-1	TGTGCCAGCAGTTACTCGGGGGGGACTGAAGCTTTCTTT	CASSYSGGTEAFF
16	TRBV10-2	once	TRBD2	TRBJ2-1	TGCGCCAGCAGGCCCGGGGCGGGGGGGCCGGGGAATGAGCAGTTCTTC	CASRPGAGGPGNEQFF
16	TRBV5-8	NA	TRBD2	TRBJ2-4	TGTGCCAGCAGTTCCGGGAGGGTTCGCATTCCAAACATTCAGTACTTC	CASSSGRVRIPNIQYF
14	TRBV11-2	once	NA	TRBJ2-1	TGTGCCAGCGTCCCCTCTCAGGGTCCGAGTGAGCAGTTCTTC	CASVPSQGPSEQFF
15	TRBV6-6	NA	NA	TRBJ2-7	TGTGCCAGCAGGTCGGACAGTGCGGTCTCCTACGAGCAGTACTTC	CASRSDSAVSYEQYF
13	TRBV7-9	NA	NA	TRBJ2-7	TGTGCCAGCAGCTTAGGCAGGGCCAACGAGCAGTACTTC	CASSLGRANEQYF
13	TRBV6-5	NA	TRBD2	TRBJ2-7	TGTGCCAGCAGTTACGGGAGGGACGACGAGCAGTACTTC	CASSYGRDDEQYF
15	TRBV11-2	NA	NA	TRBJ1-3	TGTGCCAGCAGCTTAGGCCCAGGCACTGGAAACACCATATATTTT	CASSLGPGTGNTIYF
13	TRBV18	NA	TRBD1	TRBJ2-7	TGTGCCAGCTCACCGCTCGACAGGGGTGAGCAGTACTTC	CASSPLDRGEQYF
15	TRBV7-7	NA	TRBD2	TRBJ2-5	TGTGCTAGCAGCCCCGGACTAGCGGGGTCTGGGACCCAGTACTTC	CASSPGLAGSGTQYF
13	TRBV10-3	NA	TRBD1	TRBJ2-7	TGTGCCATCGCCGGGACAGGGGAGTACGAGCAGTACTTC	CAIAGTGEYEQYF
16	TRBV19	NA	NA	TRBJ1-5	TGTGCCAGTAGTACCCTATGGACTTCCCTAATTCAGCCCCAGCATTTT	CASSTLWTSLIQPQHF
15	TRBV30	once	NA	TRBJ1-3	TGTGCCTGGAGCCGGGGGACCCCACGGGGAAACACCATATATTTT	CAWSRGTPRGNTIYF
13	TRBV28	NA	NA	TRBJ2-1	TGTGCCAGTACGACTCCGACCTACAATGAGCAGTTCTTC	CASTTPTYNEQFF
17	TRBV7-8	NA	TRBD2	TRBJ2-1	TGTGCCAGCAGCCCCTACCCCGGCCTAGCGGGAGGCAATGAGCAGTTCTTC	CASSPYPGLAGGNEQFF
16	TRBV10-1	NA	TRBD1	TRBJ1-1	TGCGCCAGCAGTGCCATTCCGGGACAGGGGAACACTGAAGCTTTCTTT	CASSAIPGQGNTEAFF
17	TRBV5-1	NA	NA	TRBJ1-3	TGCGCCAGCAGCCCCATCGACAGGTTGAGCTCTGGAAACACCATATATTTT	CASSPIDRLSSGNTIYF
18	TRBV19	NA	TRBD2	TRBJ2-7	TGTGCCAGTAGTGCCCTCCCTTCGCGGACTAGCGGGATTTACGAGCAGTACTTC	CASSALPSRTSGIYEQYF
12	TRBV5-1	once	NA	TRBJ1-2	TGCGCCAGCAGCTTGATGCGCTATGGCTACACCTTC	CASSLMRYGYTF
16	TRBV11-2	NA	TRBD2	TRBJ2-2	TGTGCCAGCAGCAGTAGCGGGGGGGCCTTAACCGGGGAGCTGTTTTTT	CASSSSGGALTGELFF
17	TRBV5-8	NA	NA	TRBJ1-4	TGTGCCAGCAGCTTGCGAGGGACACTTCAAGCTAATGAAAAACTGTTTTTT	CASSLRGTLQANEKLFF
14	TRBV9	NA	TRBD1	TRBJ1-6	TGTGCCAGCAGCCCAGGGACAGACAATTCACCCCTCCACTTT	CASSPGTDNSPLHF
16	TRBV5-5	NA	NA	TRBJ1-2	TGTGCCAGCAGCCCTAGAAGGACAGATCTGTACTATGGCTACACCTTC	CASSPRRTDLYYGYTF